This TCR beta chain was captured by sequencing in a study of OX40 agonist ivuxolimab in advanced cancers. Study details: Intravenous ivuxolimab was administered to patients every 2 weeks at 0.01 to 10 mg/kg. Three patients showed partial responses: one hepatocellular carcinoma and two cutaneous melanoma cases. Therapy given before enrollment (anti-PD-1, anti-PD-L1 or anti-CTLA-4) was allowed, and around 40% had some.

Germline CDR1 is ENHRY and CDR2 is SYGVKD. The ends lost 10 bases at V and 2 bases at J; junction bases unmatched: 7. The CDR3 consists of 14 residues. This table comes from immunoSEQ multiplex PCR, and its TCRdb copy is limited to in-frame clones, with some not included. Counted here are tens of thousands of clones, 80% to 90% occurring once; the ten biggest clones make up roughly 4.5%. The sequencing used CD4+ or CD8+ T cells sorted from blood, collected in a trial of the OX40 agonist ivuxolimab. The origin of this receptor is an adult with an advanced solid tumor such as melanoma, head and neck, liver or kidney cancer. The chain couples TRBV10-3 to TRBJ2-7; 11 positions match TRBD2. The CDR3 sequence is CATTLAGGAYEQYF. The CDR3 bases are TGTGCCACCACGTTAGCGGGAGGGGCCTACGAGCAGTACTTC.